This T cell receptor beta chain was found in a study of long-term antiretroviral therapy in people with HIV. Study at large: The earliest specimens came about a decade ahead of the 2015 immediate-ART recommendation. Study-wide findings and caveats: Clones that expanded before ART (that is, prior to treatment) dominated the repertoire at all time points. CDR3 length ranges were narrower in HIV repertoires than in controls.

The CDR3 has 13 amino acids. Trimming cost V 5 bases and J 1 base, with 3 bases left between them. Germline CDR1 SGHTA, CDR2 FQGNSA. Every specimen provided about 0.95-11 million cryopreserved PBMC before DNA extraction took place. Notes on this clone: Its antigen is unidentified.

This was the immunoSEQ v3.0 assay at survey level. Produced via immunoSEQ multiplex PCR; TCRdb's table is partial and in-frame only. The table records about 20,000 clones, roughly 84% of them present only once. The TCR originated in a man aged 40-49 years with HIV. This specimen consisted of unsorted PBMCs, obtained about 2.4 years after starting antiretroviral therapy. J is TRBJ2-6 and V is TRBV7-2; unclear D gene. The CDR3 nucleotides read TGTGCCAGCAGCCGATCTGGGGCCAACGTCCTGACTTTC. Its translation is CASSRSGANVLTF.